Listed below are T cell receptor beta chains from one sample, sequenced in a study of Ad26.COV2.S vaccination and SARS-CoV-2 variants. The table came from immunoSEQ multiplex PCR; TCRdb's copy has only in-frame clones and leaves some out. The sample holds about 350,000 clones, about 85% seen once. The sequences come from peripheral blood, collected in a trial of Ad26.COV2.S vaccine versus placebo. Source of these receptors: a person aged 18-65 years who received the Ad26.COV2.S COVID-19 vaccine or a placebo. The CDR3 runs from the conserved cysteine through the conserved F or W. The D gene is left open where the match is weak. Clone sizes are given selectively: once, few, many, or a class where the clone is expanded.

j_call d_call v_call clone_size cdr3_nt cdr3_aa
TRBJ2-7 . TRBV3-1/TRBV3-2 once TGTGCCAGCAGCCAAGACGGCTACGAGCAGTACTTC CASSQDGYEQYF
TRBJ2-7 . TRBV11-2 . TGTGCCAGCAGCCATGTAGACGAGCAGTACTTC CASSHVDEQYF
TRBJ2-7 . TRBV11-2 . TGTGCCAGCAGCCTACCTTTGCTCTACGAGCAGTACTTC CASSLPLLYEQYF
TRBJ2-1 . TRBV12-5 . TGTGCTAGTGGTTTGCCCCCGAGGAGGGCGGCTGTATACCTGTATACCAATGAGCAGTTCTTC CASGLPPRRAAVYLYTNEQFF
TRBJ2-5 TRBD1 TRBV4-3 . TGCGCCAGCAGCCAATGGGGACAGGGACAAGAGACCCAGTACTTC CASSQWGQGQETQYF
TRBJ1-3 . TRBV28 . TGTGCCAGCAGGCGGAGTTCTGGAAACACCATATATTTT CASRRSSGNTIYF
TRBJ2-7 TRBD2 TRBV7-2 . TGTGCCAGCAGCCTGAGACTAGCGGGGACCTACGAGCAGTACTTC CASSLRLAGTYEQYF
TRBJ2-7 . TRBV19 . TGTGCCAGTAGTATCCTACCGGGCTACGAGCAGTACTTC CASSILPGYEQYF
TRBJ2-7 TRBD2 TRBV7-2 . TGTGCCAGCAGCTTTAGCGGGAGTAGGTACGAGCAGTACTTC CASSFSGSRYEQYF
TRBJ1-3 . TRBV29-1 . TGCAGCGTCGCCGGGACGGCGGGGGGAAACACCATATATTTT CSVAGTAGGNTIYF
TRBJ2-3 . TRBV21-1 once TGTGCCAGCATCCTTAGGCCTATTCGACCAGGTACGCAGTATTTT CASILRPIRPGTQYF
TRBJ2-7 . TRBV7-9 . TGTGCCAGCAGCTTACAGGGAACCCCCTACGAGCAGTACTTC CASSLQGTPYEQYF
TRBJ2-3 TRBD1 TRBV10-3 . TGTGCCACACGATCCGGACAGGCGCCCACAGATACGCAGTATTTT CATRSGQAPTDTQYF
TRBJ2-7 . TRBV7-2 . TGTGCCAGCAGCTCGCTAGTCCTCTACGAGCAGTACTTC CASSSLVLYEQYF
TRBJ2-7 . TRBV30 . TGTGCCTGGAGTGTCCCCAAATACTATCAGGGCCCTCTCCCGTCCGAGCAGTACTTC CAWSVPKYYQGPLPSEQYF
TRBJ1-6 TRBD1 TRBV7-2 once TGTGCCAGCAGAGTGGGGACAGGGAATTCACCCCTCCACTTT CASRVGTGNSPLHF
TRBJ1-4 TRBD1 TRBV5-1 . TGCGCCAGCAGCTTGGATCCCCAGGGACAGGAAAAACTGTTTTTT CASSLDPQGQEKLFF